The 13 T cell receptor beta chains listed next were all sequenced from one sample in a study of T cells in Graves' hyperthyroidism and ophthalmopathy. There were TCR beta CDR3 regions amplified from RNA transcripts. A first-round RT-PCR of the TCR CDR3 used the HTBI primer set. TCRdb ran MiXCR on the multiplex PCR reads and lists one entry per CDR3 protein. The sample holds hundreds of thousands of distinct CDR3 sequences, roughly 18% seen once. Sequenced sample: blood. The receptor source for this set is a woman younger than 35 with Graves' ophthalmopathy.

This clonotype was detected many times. The CDR3 DNA sequence: TGTGCCAGCAGTAATACCCGGGACGACGACGAGCAGTACTTC. The encoded protein is CASSNTRDDDEQYF. The chain recombines TRBV7-9 with TRBJ2-7, with D tentatively TRBD1 or TRBD2 (5 bases each). This CDR3 contains 14 residues. Germline CDR1 and CDR2: SEHNR and FQNEAQ (reference sequence). The germline V and J ends were trimmed by 6 bases and 5 bases, with 17 bases remaining between them.

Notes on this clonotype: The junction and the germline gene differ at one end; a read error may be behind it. This CDR3 is CASSLFGTSQGTDMQYF. For the CDR3, the DNA is TGTGCCAGCAGTTTATTTGGGACTAGCCAGGGCACAGATATGCAGTATTTT. The chain recombines TRBV27 with TRBJ2-3, with 9 bases aligning to TRBD2. The CDR3 consists of 17 residues. Per germline, CDR1 MNHEY and CDR2 SMNVEV (reference sequence).

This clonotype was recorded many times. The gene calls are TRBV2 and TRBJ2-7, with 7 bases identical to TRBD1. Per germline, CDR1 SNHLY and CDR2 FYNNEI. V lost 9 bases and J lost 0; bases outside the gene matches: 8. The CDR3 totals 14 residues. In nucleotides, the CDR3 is TGTGCCAGTGTCGGACAGGAAGGCTCCTACGAGCAGTACTTC. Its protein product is CASVGQEGSYEQYF.

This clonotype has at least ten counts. The CDR3 loop is CASSYSGRPYEQYF. The DNA of the CDR3 is TGTGCCAGCAGTTATAGCGGGAGGCCCTACGAGCAGTACTTC. This sequence joins TRBV12-3 or TRBV12-4 and TRBJ2-7; 10 bases agree with TRBD2. This CDR3 has 14 residues. The J segment lost 2 bases and the V segment lost 4 bases, leaving 2 bases of the junction unmatched.

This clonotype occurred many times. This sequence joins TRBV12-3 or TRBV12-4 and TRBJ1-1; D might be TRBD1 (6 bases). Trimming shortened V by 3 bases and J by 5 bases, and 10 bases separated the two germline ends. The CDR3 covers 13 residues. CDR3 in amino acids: CASSLRQGTEAFF. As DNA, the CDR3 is TGTGCCAGCAGTTTGAGGCAGGGGACTGAAGCTTTCTTT.

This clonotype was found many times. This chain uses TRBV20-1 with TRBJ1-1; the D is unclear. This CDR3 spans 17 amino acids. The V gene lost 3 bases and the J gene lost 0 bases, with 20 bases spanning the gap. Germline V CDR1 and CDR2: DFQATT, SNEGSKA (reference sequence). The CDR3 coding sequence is TGCAGTGCTAGTCCCCCGTTTGCTTTCGCCATGAACACTGAAGCTTTCTTT. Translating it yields CSASPPFAFAMNTEAFF.

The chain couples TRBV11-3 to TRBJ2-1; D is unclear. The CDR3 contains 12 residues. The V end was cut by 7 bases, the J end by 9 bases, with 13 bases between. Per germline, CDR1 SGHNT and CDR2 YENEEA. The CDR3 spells CASTSTNSEQFF. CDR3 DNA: TGTGCCAGCACGAGTACTAACAGTGAGCAGTTCTTC. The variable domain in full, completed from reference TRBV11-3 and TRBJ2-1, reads EAGVVQSPRYKIIEKKQPVAFWCNPISGHNTLYWYLQNLGQGPELLIRYENEEAVDDSQLPKDRFSAERLKGVDSTLKIQPAELGDSAVYLCASTSTNSEQFFGPGTRLTVL.

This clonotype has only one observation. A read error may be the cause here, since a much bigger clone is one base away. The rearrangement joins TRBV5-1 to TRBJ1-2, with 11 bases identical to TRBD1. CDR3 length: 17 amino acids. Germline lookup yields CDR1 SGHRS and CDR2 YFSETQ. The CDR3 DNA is TGCGCCAGCAGCCCCTCGGACAGGGGGCGCGTAGACTATGGCTACATCTTC. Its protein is CASSPSDRGRVDYGYIF.

The CDR3 region has the DNA TGTGCCAGCAGGGACAGGGGATCTGGGGCCAACGTCCTGACTTTC. Protein product: CASRDRGSGANVLTF. V usage is TRBV6-1 and J usage is TRBJ2-6, with 9 bases that match TRBD1. The CDR3 length is 15 residues. CDR1 is MNHNS, CDR2 SASEGT, per germline. V gave up 6 bases and J gave up 1 base; unmatched junction bases: 1.

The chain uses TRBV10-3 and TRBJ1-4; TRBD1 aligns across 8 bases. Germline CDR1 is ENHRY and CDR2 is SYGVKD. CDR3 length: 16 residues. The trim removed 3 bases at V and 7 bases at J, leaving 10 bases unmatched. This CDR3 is CAISDLSPGGGEKLFF. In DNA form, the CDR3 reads TGTGCCATCAGTGATCTAAGTCCAGGGGGCGGTGAAAAACTGTTTTTT.

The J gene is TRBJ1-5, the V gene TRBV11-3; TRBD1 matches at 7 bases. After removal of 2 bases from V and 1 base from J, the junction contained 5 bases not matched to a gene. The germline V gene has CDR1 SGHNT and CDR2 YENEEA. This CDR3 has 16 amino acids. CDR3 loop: CASSLQGQESNQPQHF. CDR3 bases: TGTGCCAGCAGCTTACAAGGACAGGAAAGCAATCAGCCCCAGCATTTT.

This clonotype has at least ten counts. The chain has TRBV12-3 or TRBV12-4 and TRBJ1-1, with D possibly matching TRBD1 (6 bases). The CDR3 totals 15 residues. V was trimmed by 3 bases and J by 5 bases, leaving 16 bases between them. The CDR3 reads CASSLQGQVKTEAFF. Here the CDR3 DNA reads TGTGCCAGCAGTTTGCAGGGACAAGTAAAAACTGAAGCTTTCTTT.

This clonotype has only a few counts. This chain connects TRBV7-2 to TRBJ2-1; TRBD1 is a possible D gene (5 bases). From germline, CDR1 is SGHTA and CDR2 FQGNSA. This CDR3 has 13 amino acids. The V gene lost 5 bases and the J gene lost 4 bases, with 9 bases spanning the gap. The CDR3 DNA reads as TGTGCCAGCAGCCAGGACACTTACAATGAGCAGTTCTTC. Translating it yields CASSQDTYNEQFF.